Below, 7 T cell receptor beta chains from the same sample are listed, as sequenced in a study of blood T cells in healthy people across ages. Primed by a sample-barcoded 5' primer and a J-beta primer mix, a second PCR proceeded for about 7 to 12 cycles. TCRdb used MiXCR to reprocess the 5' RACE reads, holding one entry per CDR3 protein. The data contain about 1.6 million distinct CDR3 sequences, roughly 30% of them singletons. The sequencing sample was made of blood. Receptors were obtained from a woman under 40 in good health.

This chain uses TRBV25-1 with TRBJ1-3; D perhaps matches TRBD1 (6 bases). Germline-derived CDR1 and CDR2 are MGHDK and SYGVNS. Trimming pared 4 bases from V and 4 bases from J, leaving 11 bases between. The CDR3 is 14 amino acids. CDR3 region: CASSATGLGNTIYF. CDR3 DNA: TGTGCCAGCAGTGCCACAGGGTTAGGAAACACCATATATTTT.

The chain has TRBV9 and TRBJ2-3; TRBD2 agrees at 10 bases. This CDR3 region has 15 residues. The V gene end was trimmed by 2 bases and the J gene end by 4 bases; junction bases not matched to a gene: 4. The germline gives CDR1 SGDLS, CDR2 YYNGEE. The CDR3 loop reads CASSVSGGSPDTQYF. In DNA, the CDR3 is TGTGCCAGCAGCGTTAGCGGGGGGTCCCCAGATACGCAGTATTTT.

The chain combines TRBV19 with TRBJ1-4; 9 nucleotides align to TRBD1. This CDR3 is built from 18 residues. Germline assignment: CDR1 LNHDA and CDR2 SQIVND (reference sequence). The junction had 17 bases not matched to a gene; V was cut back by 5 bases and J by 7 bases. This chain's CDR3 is CASSAFPTGGSGGEKLFF. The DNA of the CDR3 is TGTGCCAGTAGTGCCTTCCCGACAGGGGGGTCTGGCGGTGAAAAACTGTTTTTT.

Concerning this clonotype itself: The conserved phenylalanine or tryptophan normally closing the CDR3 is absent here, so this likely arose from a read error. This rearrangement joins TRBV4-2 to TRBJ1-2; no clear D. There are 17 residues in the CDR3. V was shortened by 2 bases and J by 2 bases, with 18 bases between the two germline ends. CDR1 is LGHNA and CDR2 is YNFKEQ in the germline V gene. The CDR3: CASSQPTEGGSNYGYTL. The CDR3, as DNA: TGTGCCAGCAGCCAACCCACCGAAGGAGGGAGCAACTATGGCTACACCCTC.

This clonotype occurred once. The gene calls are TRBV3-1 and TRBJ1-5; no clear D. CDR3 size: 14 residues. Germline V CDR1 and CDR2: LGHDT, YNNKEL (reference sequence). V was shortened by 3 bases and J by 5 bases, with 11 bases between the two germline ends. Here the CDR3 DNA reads TGTGCCAGCAGCCATGGTGCGGCTCATCAGCCCCAGCATTTT. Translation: CASSHGAAHQPQHF.

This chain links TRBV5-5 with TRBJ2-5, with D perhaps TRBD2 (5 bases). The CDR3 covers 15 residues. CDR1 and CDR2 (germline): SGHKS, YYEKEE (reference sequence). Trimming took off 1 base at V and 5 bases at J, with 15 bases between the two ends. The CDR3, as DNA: TGTGCCAGCAGCTTGTTCGAGGGTTTAAGGGAGACCCAGTACTTC. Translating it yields CASSLFEGLRETQYF. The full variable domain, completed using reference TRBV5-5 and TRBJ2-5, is DAGVTQSPTHLIKTRGQQVTLRCSPISGHKSVSWYQQVLGQGPQFIFQYYEKEERGRGNFPDRFSARQFPNYSSELNVNALLLGDSALYLCASSLFEGLRETQYFGPGTRLLVL.

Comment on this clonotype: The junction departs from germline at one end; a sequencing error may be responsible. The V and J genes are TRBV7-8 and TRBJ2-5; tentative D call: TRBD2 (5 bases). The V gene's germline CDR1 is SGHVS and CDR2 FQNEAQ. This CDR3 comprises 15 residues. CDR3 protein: CACSLQLVSQETQYF. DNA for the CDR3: TGTGCCTGCAGCCTCCAACTAGTAAGCCAAGAGACCCAGTACTTC.